This TCR beta chain was found in a study of CDR3 diversity in severe acne. TCRdb redid the calling of the PCR reads with MiXCR, one entry per CDR3 protein. The sample has around 85,000 distinct CDR3 sequences, less than 65% seen once. V was pared by 7 bases and J by 6 bases, with 11 bases of the junction left unmatched. Germline V gene sequence: CDR1 MNHEY, CDR2 SVGEGT. The CDR3 has 15 amino acids. This chain connects TRBV6-2 or TRBV6-3 to TRBJ2-5, with 10 bases fitting TRBD2. Sample: blood. The sequence derives from a male donor with severe acne vulgaris. CDR3 loop: CASTDTSGDLKTQYF. The CDR3 bases are TGTGCCAGCACCGACACTAGCGGGGACCTGAAGACCCAGTACTTC.